These 17 T cell receptor beta chains originate from one sample sequenced in a study of T cells after posttransplantation cyclophosphamide. Some clones are missing from TCRdb's copy, which holds only in-frame ones; the method was immunoSEQ multiplex PCR. Reported are roughly 14,000 clones, none seen only once; the ten largest carry under 25%. A marrow graft followed busulfan-fludarabine conditioning, with cyclophosphamide on days +3 and +4. Sequenced here: PBMCs, sampled 950 to 1,200 days after allogeneic stem cell transplant with posttransplant cyclophosphamide. Receptor source: a female patient aged 40-49 years who received an allogeneic stem cell transplant from a related donor, was CMV-positive, and had no GVHD. A share of the T cells may be of graft donor origin.

This rearrangement joins TRBV10-3 to TRBJ2-3, with 13 positions matching TRBD2. This CDR3 has 16 amino acids. Trimming at V came to 0 bases and at J to 7 bases, leaving 4 bases not matched to a gene. Looked up from germline, CDR1 is ENHRY and CDR2 is SYGVKD. The DNA for the CDR3 is TGTGCCATCAGTGAGTCAACTAGCGGGGGGGGCAATACGCAGTATTTT. Encoded protein: CAISESTSGGGNTQYF.

This clone was found many times. The chain recombines TRBV29-1 with TRBJ2-5; D might be TRBD1 (5 bases). Germline lookup yields CDR1 SQVTM and CDR2 ANQGSEA. There are 11 residues in the CDR3. Trimming removed 3 bases from V and 4 bases from J, with 6 bases in between. CDR3 sequence reads: CSVDRAETQYF. CDR3 bases: TGCAGCGTTGACAGGGCAGAGACCCAGTACTTC.

This clone was recorded many times. The chain combines TRBV5-5 with TRBJ2-7; 8 positions agree with TRBD2. The length of the CDR3 is 13 residues. Germline V lookup: CDR1 SGHKS, CDR2 YYEKEE (reference sequence). V trimming: 4 bases; J trimming: 5 bases; junction bases outside the gene matches: 5. Here the CDR3 reads CASSRSGGDEQYF. The CDR3 coding sequence is TGTGCCAGCAGCAGGAGCGGGGGAGACGAGCAGTACTTC. Full variable domain (missing parts from reference TRBV5-5 and TRBJ2-7): DAGVTQSPTHLIKTRGQQVTLRCSPISGHKSVSWYQQVLGQGPQFIFQYYEKEERGRGNFPDRFSARQFPNYSSELNVNALLLGDSALYLCASSRSGGDEQYFGPGTRLTVT.

This clone has only a few counts. The chain uses TRBV5-6 and TRBJ1-5, with D possibly TRBD1 on 6 matching bases. The germline V and J ends were trimmed by 2 bases and 4 bases, with 10 bases remaining between them. Germline lookup yields CDR1 SGHDT and CDR2 YYEEEE. The length of the CDR3 is 14 residues. CDR3 loop: CASSLQGWNQPQHF. The CDR3 coding sequence is TGTGCCAGCAGCTTACAGGGTTGGAATCAGCCCCAGCATTTT.

In its sample, this clone was seen a few times. V gene TRBV29-1 combines with J gene TRBJ2-3, with 12 bases lining up with TRBD2. CDR1 and CDR2 from the germline V gene are SQVTM and ANQGSEA. CDR3 length: 15 residues. Trimming at V came to 5 bases and at J to 2 bases, leaving 5 bases not matched to a gene. CDR3 DNA sequence: TGCAGCGTTCCTACTAGCGGGGGGATCACAGATACGCAGTATTTT. It codes for CSVPTSGGITDTQYF.

In this sample, this clone turned up many times. The genes are TRBV5-1 and TRBJ2-1; 8 positions agree with TRBD2. The CDR3 extends over 16 amino acids. V dropped 4 bases and J dropped 0; count of bases not matched to a gene: 6. CDR1 SGHRS and CDR2 YFSETQ come from the germline V gene. The CDR3 DNA is TGCGCCAGCAGCGCTAGCGGGCAGCCCTCCTACAATGAGCAGTTCTTC. This encodes CASSASGQPSYNEQFF.

This clone was found many times. The rearrangement links TRBV6-5 to TRBJ2-5; 8 bases align to TRBD1. The CDR3 has 15 amino acids. V trimming: 6 bases; J trimming: 5 bases; junction bases outside the gene matches: 11. Germline V gene data show CDR1 as MNHEY and CDR2 as SVGAGI. The CDR3 here is CASRKSDRGPETQYF. CDR3 coding DNA: TGTGCCAGCAGGAAATCAGACAGGGGACCGGAGACCCAGTACTTC.

This clone was counted ten times or more. Here the CDR3 reads CASSQGRLSGEETQYF. In DNA, the CDR3 is TGTGCCAGCAGCCAAGGGAGACTAAGCGGGGAAGAGACCCAGTACTTC. The chain links TRBV4-2 to TRBJ2-5, with 7 bases lining up with TRBD2. The germline V gene encodes CDR1 LGHNA and CDR2 YNFKEQ. V gave up 1 base and J gave up 3 bases; unmatched junction bases: 8. The CDR3 covers 16 residues.

This clone has ten or more counts. This chain connects TRBV19 to TRBJ2-5; 12 nucleotides align to TRBD2. CDR3 length: 19 residues. Germline V lookup: CDR1 LNHDA, CDR2 SQIVND (reference sequence). The junction had 13 bases not matched to a gene; V was cut back by 5 bases and J by 0 bases. The CDR3 here is CASSVRVPGLAGYQETQYF. The CDR3 DNA sequence: TGTGCCAGTAGTGTCAGGGTCCCTGGACTAGCGGGGTACCAAGAGACCCAGTACTTC.

This clone has a count of ten or more. The rearrangement uses TRBV18 and TRBJ1-5; 8 bases agree with TRBD1. The CDR3 has 15 amino acids. Trimming took 2 bases from V and 5 from J; bases not matched to a gene: 5. Germline V gene data show CDR1 as KGHSH and CDR2 as LQKENI. The CDR3 bases are TGTGCCAGCTCACCATCCGGGGACAGGCATCAGCCCCAGCATTTT. This translates into CASSPSGDRHQPQHF.

There are many counts of this clone. The chain carries TRBV10-3 and TRBJ2-7; 12 nucleotides align to TRBD2. In germline, CDR1 is ENHRY, CDR2 SYGVKD. The CDR3 runs 12 residues. Trimming cost V 11 bases and J 4 bases; bases outside gene matches: 3. The CDR3 nucleotides are TGTGCCGTAGGACTAGCGGGGTACGAGCAGTACTTC. It codes for CAVGLAGYEQYF.

This clone was detected ten times or more. This rearrangement joins TRBV4-1 to TRBJ1-5; 7 positions agree with TRBD1. CDR3 length equals 17 residues. Per the germline V gene, CDR1 is MGHRA and CDR2 is YSYEKL. After removal of 1 base from V and 6 bases from J, the junction contained 12 bases not matched to a gene. The CDR3 here is CASSQVGRDRDIQPQHF. The DNA of the CDR3 is TGCGCCAGCAGCCAAGTGGGCCGAGACAGGGACATTCAGCCCCAGCATTTT.

This clone was detected ten times or more. V is TRBV9 and J is TRBJ1-2, with TRBD1 identical over 7 bases. The germline CDR1 and CDR2 sequences are SGDLS and YYNGEE. The J segment lost 3 bases and the V segment lost 4 bases, leaving 15 bases of the junction unmatched. This CDR3 is built from 17 residues. CDR3 protein: CASSPRYRGRPDYGYTF. The CDR3 DNA reads TGTGCCAGCAGCCCCCGGTATAGGGGGCGTCCAGACTATGGCTACACCTTC. Filled out from reference TRBV9 and TRBJ1-2, the complete variable domain reads DSGVTQTPKHLITATGQRVTLRCSPRSGDLSVYWYQQSLDQGLQFLIQYYNGEERAKGNILERFSAQQFPDLHSELNLSSLELGDSALYFCASSPRYRGRPDYGYTFGSGTRLTVV.

This clone has a handful of counts. An end of the junction does not agree with germline; a read error may underlie this. V and J are TRBV27 and TRBJ1-2, with 10 bases aligning to TRBD1. This CDR3 is 16 amino acids long. Looked up from germline, CDR1 is MNHEY and CDR2 is SMNVEV (reference sequence). CDR3: CASSYSGQGGYYGYIF. The CDR3 nucleotides are TGTGCCAGCAGTTACTCAGGACAGGGGGGTTACTATGGCTACATCTTC.

The gene calls are TRBV12-5 and TRBJ2-5; 9 bases are shared with TRBD1. Matching the DNA end better, TRBJ2-7 makes the J call doubtful. The CDR3 covers 17 residues. Germline V gene data show CDR1 as LGHNT and CDR2 as FRNRAP. The CDR3 DNA reads as TGTGCTAGTGGTTTTGACCCCCCACAGGGGGCTCTGGACGAGCAGTACTTC. Translated: CASGFDPPQGALDEQYF.

V and J are TRBV10-3 and TRBJ2-5; possible D gene TRBD2, 6 bases. The DNA matches TRBJ2-7 better at its end, which makes the J call doubtful. The CDR3 length is 16 residues. Germline-derived CDR1 and CDR2 are ENHRY and SYGVKD. CDR3 in DNA: TGTGCCATCAGTGACCCGGGGGATTGGAGGGTCTACGAGCAGTACTTC. This codes for CAISDPGDWRVYEQYF.

Ten or more counts support this clone. The chain combines TRBV6-5 with TRBJ1-2, with D perhaps TRBD1 (6 bases). The CDR3 length is 14 residues. Trimming cost V 2 bases and J 6 bases, with 13 bases left between them. In germline, CDR1 is MNHEY, CDR2 SVGAGI. The CDR3 protein is CASSYGTGWNGYTF. CDR3 bases: TGTGCCAGCAGTTACGGAACAGGGTGGAATGGCTACACCTTC.